The 26 T cell receptor beta chains below were found in one sample sequenced in a study of blood T cell repertoires in COVID-19. This table comes from immunoSEQ multiplex PCR, and its TCRdb copy is limited to in-frame clones, with some not included. The repertoire holds 85,000 to 100,000 clones, with about 88% as singletons. The sequenced sample consisted of peripheral blood. The receptors shown here come from a man aged 55 to 69 with acute or convalescent COVID-19.

The chain links TRBV5-6 to TRBJ1-2, with 9 bases fitting TRBD1. V trimming: 7 bases; J trimming: 2 bases; junction bases outside the gene matches: 6. This CDR3 has 14 residues. The V gene's germline CDR1 is SGHDT and CDR2 YYEEEE. As DNA, the CDR3 is TGTGCCAGCTATACAGGACAGGGGAACTATGGCTACACCTTC. Translation: CASYTGQGNYGYTF.

The CDR3 coding sequence is TGTGCCAGCCGGGAAGGGGGCCAAGAGACCCAGTACTTC. Translating gives CASREGGQETQYF. The J gene is TRBJ2-5, the V gene TRBV12-3 or TRBV12-4; tentative D call: TRBD1 (6 bases). CDR3 length: 13 residues. Trimming left V 8 bases short and J 1 base short, with 11 bases between.

The rearrangement uses TRBV7-9 and TRBJ1-1, with 9 bases fitting TRBD1. This CDR3 spans 14 amino acids. Germline-derived CDR1 and CDR2 are SEHNR and FQNEAQ (reference sequence). After removal of 5 bases from V and 8 bases from J, the junction contained 9 bases not matched to a gene. The CDR3 DNA follows: TGTGCCAGCAGCCCAAAAAACAGGGGGCCCGAAGCTTTCTTT. Its translation is CASSPKNRGPEAFF. The full variable domain, with the rest looked up from reference TRBV7-9 and TRBJ1-1, is DTGVSQNPRHKITKRGQNVTFRCDPISEHNRLYWYRQTLGQGPEFLTYFQNEAQLEKSRLLSDRFSAERPKGSFSTLEIQRTEQGDSAMYLCASSPKNRGPEAFFGQGTRLTVV.

The chain couples TRBV5-1 to TRBJ2-5; tentatively, D is TRBD1 (5 bases). The CDR3 extends over 14 amino acids. Germline CDR1 is SGHRS and CDR2 is YFSETQ. V was pared by 4 bases and J by 3 bases, with 13 bases between. The CDR3 loop reads CASSQNAGKETQYF. The DNA for the CDR3 is TGCGCCAGCAGCCAGAATGCAGGGAAAGAGACCCAGTACTTC. The entire variable domain, with the rest obtained from reference TRBV5-1 and TRBJ2-5, is as follows: KAGVTQTPRYLIKTRGQQVTLSCSPISGHRSVSWYQQTPGQGLQFLFEYFSETQRNKGNFPGRFSGRQFSNSRSEMNVSTLELGDSALYLCASSQNAGKETQYFGPGTRLLVL.

The chain joins TRBV7-2 to TRBJ2-1; TRBD2 matches at 9 bases. Germline CDR1 reads SGHTA; CDR2 reads FQGNSA. The J segment lost 6 bases and the V segment lost 1 base, leaving 4 bases of the junction unmatched. CDR3 length equals 15 residues. CDR3 sequence: CASSLVGSGGNEQFF. DNA of the CDR3: TGTGCCAGCAGCTTAGTGGGTAGCGGGGGCAATGAGCAGTTCTTC.

The chain is built from TRBV19 and TRBJ1-4, with D possibly TRBD1 on 6 matching bases. CDR1 is LNHDA and CDR2 is SQIVND in the germline V gene (reference sequence). The V and J ends lost 6 bases and 0 bases respectively, with 17 bases between them. The CDR3 consists of 17 residues. CDR3 in amino acids: CASRAGTLPTTNEKLFF. The CDR3 DNA follows: TGTGCCAGTAGAGCCGGGACACTGCCTACAACTAATGAAAAACTGTTTTTT.

V and J are TRBV27 and TRBJ1-2, with a possible D match to TRBD1 (6 bases). The V end was cut by 0 bases, the J end by 2 bases, with 13 bases between. CDR1 and CDR2 from the germline V gene are MNHEY and SMNVEV (reference sequence). CDR3 size: 16 residues. The CDR3 DNA reads TGTGCCAGCAGTTTATCAGGCAGGGGCACGAACTATGGCTACACCTTC. Translation gives CASSLSGRGTNYGYTF.

The chain carries TRBV2 and TRBJ1-2; a weak D match, TRBD1 (6 bases). This CDR3 is built from 14 residues. V dropped 1 base and J dropped 5 bases, with 11 bases sitting between them. Germline lookup yields CDR1 SNHLY and CDR2 FYNNEI. The chain's CDR3 is CASSEEGGGYGYTF. Written as DNA, the CDR3 is TGTGCCAGCAGTGAAGAGGGAGGGGGGTATGGCTACACCTTC.

This chain connects TRBV9 to TRBJ2-1; D is possibly TRBD1 (5 bases). CDR3 length: 14 residues. The germline gives CDR1 SGDLS, CDR2 YYNGEE. V lost 3 bases, J lost 5 bases, and 12 bases lay in between. The CDR3 here is CASSELQGNNEQFF. The CDR3 nucleotides are TGTGCCAGCAGCGAACTGCAGGGAAACAATGAGCAGTTCTTC.

The chain recombines TRBV6-1 with TRBJ2-1; 13 bases align to TRBD2. Germline-derived CDR1 and CDR2 are MNHNS and SASEGT. This CDR3 has 17 amino acids. V lost 3 bases, J lost 2 bases, and 4 bases stayed unmatched. This CDR3 reads CASSERLAGGTYNEQFF. DNA of the CDR3: TGTGCCAGCAGTGAGAGACTAGCGGGAGGAACCTACAATGAGCAGTTCTTC.

The V and J genes are TRBV3-1 (or the pseudogene TRBV3-2) and TRBJ2-1; D is unresolved. Trimming took off 1 base at V and 9 bases at J, with 4 bases between the two ends. CDR3 length: 11 residues. From germline, CDR1 is LGHDT and CDR2 YNNKEL (reference sequence). CDR3 protein: CASSQVREQFF. Here the CDR3 DNA reads TGTGCCAGCAGCCAAGTCCGTGAGCAGTTCTTC.

This chain's CDR3 is CASATQALNQPQHF. The CDR3 coding sequence is TGTGCCAGTGCGACGCAGGCCTTAAATCAGCCCCAGCATTTT. The chain couples TRBV7-2 to TRBJ1-5; no firm D call. Germline assignment: CDR1 SGHTA and CDR2 FQGNSA. The CDR3 runs to 14 residues. Trimming shortened V by 9 bases and J by 4 bases, and 16 bases separated the two germline ends.

The CDR3 DNA follows: TGTGCCAGCAGTGTAAGACAGGGGAATCAGCCCCAGCATTTT. Protein sequence: CASSVRQGNQPQHF. The chain is built from TRBV28 and TRBJ1-5, with TRBD1 matching over 8 bases. The trim removed 5 bases at V and 4 bases at J, leaving 4 bases unmatched. Germline-derived CDR1 and CDR2 are MDHEN and SYDVKM. This CDR3 comprises 14 residues.

This chain connects TRBV19 to TRBJ1-2; 7 bases agree with TRBD1. Trimming cost V 7 bases and J 2 bases; bases outside gene matches: 4. The CDR3 totals 13 residues. The V gene's germline CDR1 is LNHDA and CDR2 SQIVND (reference sequence). The CDR3 here is CASTTGQNYGYTF. In nucleotides, the CDR3 is TGTGCCAGTACCACGGGACAGAACTATGGCTACACCTTC.

V gene TRBV5-1 combines with J gene TRBJ1-3, with 10 bases that match TRBD1. Germline V gene sequence: CDR1 SGHRS, CDR2 YFSETQ. The CDR3 sequence is 16 residues long. J gave up 4 bases and V 0 bases, and 4 bases lay outside the gene matches. In DNA, the CDR3 is TGCGCCAGCAGCTTGGAGGGGACAGGGGTAGGAAACACCATATATTTT. Its protein product is CASSLEGTGVGNTIYF.

The count of this clone is one. This chain connects TRBV15 to TRBJ2-3; D may be TRBD2 (5 bases). CDR3 size: 15 residues. Trimming took 8 bases from V and 0 from J, leaving 15 bases between them. Per germline, CDR1 LNHNV and CDR2 YYDKDF (reference sequence). CDR3 coding DNA: TGTGCCACCGGCGCTAGCCCAAAAAGCACAGATACGCAGTATTTT. It codes for CATGASPKSTDTQYF.

This clone was counted a single time. The J gene is TRBJ2-7, the V gene TRBV6-5; D may be TRBD2 (6 bases). CDR1 is MNHEY, CDR2 SVGAGI, per germline. The CDR3 has 13 amino acids. The germline V and J ends were trimmed by 11 bases and 2 bases, with 16 bases remaining between them. The CDR3 sequence is CASRAGPPYEQYF. The DNA of the CDR3 is TGTGCCTCCCGGGCGGGACCACCCTACGAGCAGTACTTC.

The V gene is TRBV11-3, the J gene TRBJ2-4, with a weak D call TRBD2 (7 bases). The CDR3 length is 15 residues. V lost 4 bases, J lost 8 bases, and 18 bases lay in between. Germline V lookup: CDR1 SGHNT, CDR2 YENEEA. The CDR3 loop reads CASSSRLKGGDIQYF. The DNA of the CDR3 is TGTGCCAGCAGCTCGAGACTGAAAGGGGGGGACATTCAGTACTTC. Full variable domain (remainder filled in from reference TRBV11-3 and TRBJ2-4): EAGVVQSPRYKIIEKKQPVAFWCNPISGHNTLYWYLQNLGQGPELLIRYENEEAVDDSQLPKDRFSAERLKGVDSTLKIQPAELGDSAVYLCASSSRLKGGDIQYFGAGTRLSVL.

The J gene is TRBJ1-2, the V gene TRBV6-1; TRBD1 might be the D (5 bases). The CDR3 has 17 residues. Trimming removed 0 bases from V and 0 bases from J, with 14 bases in between. CDR1 MNHNS and CDR2 SASEGT come from the germline V gene. CDR3 sequence (DNA): TGTGCCAGCAGTGAAGCCGGAATGGGCAGGGCTAACTATGGCTACACCTTC. Translation gives CASSEAGMGRANYGYTF.

The chain carries TRBV11-2 and TRBJ2-1, with 8 nucleotides matching TRBD2. This CDR3 region has 15 residues. V was pared by 3 bases and J by 5 bases, with 6 bases of the junction left unmatched. Germline CDR1 SGHAT, CDR2 FQNNGV. The CDR3 bases are TGTGCCAGCAGCTTGAGGCTAGCGGGTAACAATGAGCAGTTCTTC. This encodes CASSLRLAGNNEQFF. The entire variable domain, with the rest obtained from reference TRBV11-2 and TRBJ2-1, is as follows: EAGVAQSPRYKIIEKRQSVAFWCNPISGHATLYWYQQILGQGPKLLIQFQNNGVVDDSQLPKDRFSAERLKGVDSTLKIQPAKLEDSAVYLCASSLRLAGNNEQFFGPGTRLTVL.

The chain employs TRBV2 and TRBJ1-2; TRBD1 agrees at 7 bases. The V gene's germline CDR1 is SNHLY and CDR2 FYNNEI. The CDR3 is 14 residues long. J gave up 1 base and V 4 bases, and 3 bases lay outside the gene matches. The CDR3: CASSVSGGNYGYTF. In DNA form, the CDR3 reads TGTGCCAGCAGTGTGTCAGGGGGTAACTATGGCTACACCTTC.

The chain carries TRBV14 and TRBJ2-3; 9 nucleotides align to TRBD1. Trimming cost V 4 bases and J 5 bases; bases outside gene matches: 7. The CDR3 extends over 15 amino acids. Germline CDR1 SGHDN, CDR2 FVKESK. CDR3 sequence reads: CASSPLGQGKDTQYF. CDR3 bases: TGTGCCAGCAGCCCCCTCGGACAGGGGAAAGATACGCAGTATTTT.

The chain combines TRBV19 with TRBJ2-4; possibly TRBD1 for D (5 bases). The CDR3 sequence is 17 residues long. V was pared by 0 bases and J by 7 bases, with 19 bases between. The V gene's germline CDR1 is LNHDA and CDR2 SQIVND (reference sequence). The CDR3 region is CASSIDHQGLGWNIQYF. The CDR3 DNA reads TGTGCCAGTAGTATAGATCATCAGGGTCTCGGGTGGAACATTCAGTACTTC.

This chain connects TRBV7-3 to TRBJ1-6, with a possible D match to TRBD1 (6 bases). Germline-derived CDR1 and CDR2 are SGHTA and FQGTGA. The CDR3 length is 16 residues. Trimming stripped 1 base from V and 3 bases from J, with 10 bases between. The CDR3 sequence is CASSLNSRGYNSPLHF. The CDR3 coding sequence is TGTGCCAGCAGCTTAAACAGCAGGGGCTATAATTCACCCCTCCACTTT.

This sequence joins TRBV9 and TRBJ1-5, with D perhaps TRBD1 (6 bases). CDR1 is SGDLS and CDR2 is YYNGEE in the germline V gene. The V and J ends lost 0 bases and 6 bases respectively, with 13 bases between them. CDR3 size: 15 residues. The CDR3 nucleotides are TGTGCCAGCAGCGTAGATTTGGGAGGGGGTCAGCCCCAGCATTTT. It translates to CASSVDLGGGQPQHF.

This sequence joins TRBV19 and TRBJ2-1; D remains unclear. Germline V gene sequence: CDR1 LNHDA, CDR2 SQIVND (reference sequence). This CDR3 spans 15 amino acids. With 3 bases removed from V and 7 bases from J, the gap between germline ends came to 16 bases. CDR3 sequence (DNA): TGTGCCAGTAGTATGGGTGGGCGTTTGAGTAATGAGCAGTTCTTC. Residues: CASSMGGRLSNEQFF.